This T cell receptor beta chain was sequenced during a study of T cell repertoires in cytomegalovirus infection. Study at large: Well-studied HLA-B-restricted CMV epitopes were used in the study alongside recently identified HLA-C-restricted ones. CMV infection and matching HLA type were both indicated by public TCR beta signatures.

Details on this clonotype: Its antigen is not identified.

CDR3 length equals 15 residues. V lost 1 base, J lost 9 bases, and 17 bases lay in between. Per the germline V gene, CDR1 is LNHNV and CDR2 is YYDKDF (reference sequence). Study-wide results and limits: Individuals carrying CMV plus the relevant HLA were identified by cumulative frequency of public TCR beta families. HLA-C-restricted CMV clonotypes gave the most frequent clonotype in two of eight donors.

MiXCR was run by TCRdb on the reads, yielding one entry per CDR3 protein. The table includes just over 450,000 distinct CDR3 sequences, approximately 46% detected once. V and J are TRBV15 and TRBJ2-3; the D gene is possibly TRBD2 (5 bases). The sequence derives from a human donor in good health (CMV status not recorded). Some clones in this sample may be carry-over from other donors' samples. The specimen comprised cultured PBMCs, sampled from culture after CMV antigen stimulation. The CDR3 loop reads CATSRAGVPSGTQYF. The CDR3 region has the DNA TGTGCCACCAGCAGAGCCGGGGTCCCATCTGGGACGCAGTATTTT.